This T cell receptor (beta chain) was retrieved from a study of pediatric ulcerative colitis. Overall study findings and caveats: Total lymphocyte DNA, not sorted subsets, was the template. Acute severe colitis showed lower rectal diversity from clonal expansions. Rectal pinch biopsies may include blood-derived T cells. A couple of patients had blood samples with substantially reduced template counts.

In regard to this clone: Its antigen is currently unknown.

The CDR3 runs 18 residues. Between the trimmed V and J ends, which lost 2 bases and 2 bases, there was a span of 21 bases. Looked up from germline, CDR1 is KGHSH and CDR2 is LQKENI. The method was immunoSEQ multiplex PCR; TCRdb's version includes in-frame clones alone and lacks a portion of them. The data hold 40,000 to 55,000 clones, with roughly 79% observed a single time. The rectum was sampled with one to two pinch biopsies at colonoscopy. J is TRBJ2-5 and V is TRBV18; D may match TRBD1 or TRBD2 (5 bases each). This sequence originates from a girl aged 5 to 17 with moderate ulcerative colitis. The sample was gut tissue. In DNA, the CDR3 is TGTGCCAGCTCACCAAGGGACCCTCCCCGCACTAAACAAGAGACCCAGTACTTC. Translation gives CASSPRDPPRTKQETQYF.